Listed below are T cell receptor beta chains from one sample, sequenced in a study of blood T cell repertoires in COVID-19. Clones were sequenced by immunoSEQ multiplex PCR, and TCRdb holds only the in-frame ones, with some missing. The sample comprises some 250,000 clones, 70% to 90% of which are singletons, and approximately 3% rests with the top ten. Sample: peripheral blood. Every receptor here comes from a woman between 25 and 40 years old who had recovered from COVID-19. Both conserved end residues are part of each CDR3. Clone size appears in some rows only: once, few, many, or a class for an expanded clone.

j_call,clone_size,v_call,cdr3_aa
TRBJ2-1,NA,TRBV7-9,CASSARTGSSYNEQFF
TRBJ1-2,few,TRBV3-1/TRBV3-2,CASSQDQRDREYGYTF
TRBJ1-1,once,TRBV6-5,CASRPPGQDPEAFF
TRBJ2-1,NA,TRBV7-9,CASSLASGGDYNEQFF
TRBJ2-7,NA,TRBV10-3,CAILPERGPYEQYF
TRBJ2-3,NA,TRBV2,CASSELLAGGNTDTQYF
TRBJ2-3,NA,TRBV7-3,CASSLSGQNPDTQYF
TRBJ2-7,NA,TRBV5-5,CASSLFGIEQYF
TRBJ2-1,once,TRBV4-1,CASGTSGDDYNEQFF
TRBJ1-2,NA,TRBV7-9,CASSYRGYGYTF
TRBJ2-3,NA,TRBV5-1,CASSRGLAGGPSTDTQYF
TRBJ2-1,NA,TRBV5-1,CASSLDQRLDEQFF
TRBJ2-7,once,TRBV6-5,CASTQAGGGAEQYF
TRBJ1-1,NA,TRBV5-3,CARSPEGGSSPNTEAFF
TRBJ1-6,NA,TRBV5-1,CASSLEQFGSPLHF
TRBJ1-2,NA,TRBV29-1,CSVWDNHGYTF
TRBJ1-4,NA,TRBV2,CASSLTGVGEKLFF
TRBJ1-5,NA,TRBV28,CASRRRGGASQPQHF
TRBJ2-7,once,TRBV9,CASSPRAGLASSYEQYF
TRBJ2-7,once,TRBV29-1,CSVAGGPYEQYF
TRBJ1-2,NA,TRBV18,CASSPYLQVPGQGSNYGYTF
TRBJ1-1,NA,TRBV19,CASSPRSHRQGAGTFF
TRBJ1-1,NA,TRBV7-2,CASSLALRGMANTEAFF
TRBJ2-2,NA,TRBV24-1,CATSDLRGDRAWGDTGELFF
TRBJ1-2,NA,TRBV9,CASSVSEAYGYTF
TRBJ1-5,NA,TRBV9,CASSRTGGNQPQHF
TRBJ1-1,NA,TRBV9,CASSPRQGATEAFF
TRBJ2-5,NA,TRBV4-1,CASSPRTGEETQYF
TRBJ2-7,NA,TRBV30,CAWSVFSGLGSEQYF
TRBJ1-4,NA,TRBV7-3,CASSSTPSTNEKLFF